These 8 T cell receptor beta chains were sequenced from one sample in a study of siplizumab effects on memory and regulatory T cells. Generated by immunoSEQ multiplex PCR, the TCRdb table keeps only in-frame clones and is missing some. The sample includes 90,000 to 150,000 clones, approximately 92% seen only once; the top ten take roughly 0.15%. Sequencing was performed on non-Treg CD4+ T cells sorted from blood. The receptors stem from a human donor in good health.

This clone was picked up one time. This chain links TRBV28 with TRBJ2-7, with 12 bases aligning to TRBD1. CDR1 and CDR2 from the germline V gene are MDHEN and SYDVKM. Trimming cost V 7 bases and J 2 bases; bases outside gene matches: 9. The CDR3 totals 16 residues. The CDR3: CASTVRGQGATYEQYF. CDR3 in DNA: TGTGCCAGCACCGTTAGGGGACAGGGGGCAACCTACGAGCAGTACTTC.

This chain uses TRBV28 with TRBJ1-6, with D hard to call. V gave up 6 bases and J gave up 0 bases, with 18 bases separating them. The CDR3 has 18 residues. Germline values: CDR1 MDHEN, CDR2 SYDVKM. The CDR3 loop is CASSPRGRSSSYNSPLHF. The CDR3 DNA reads TGTGCCAGCAGCCCAAGAGGCAGGTCGAGCTCCTATAATTCACCCCTCCACTTT.

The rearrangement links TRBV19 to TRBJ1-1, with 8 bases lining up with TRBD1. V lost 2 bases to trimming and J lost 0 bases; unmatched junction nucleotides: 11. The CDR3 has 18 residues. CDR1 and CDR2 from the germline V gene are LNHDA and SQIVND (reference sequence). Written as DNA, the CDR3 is TGTGCCAGTAGTATATTCGGAGACAGGGGAACAATGAACACTGAAGCTTTCTTT. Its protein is CASSIFGDRGTMNTEAFF.

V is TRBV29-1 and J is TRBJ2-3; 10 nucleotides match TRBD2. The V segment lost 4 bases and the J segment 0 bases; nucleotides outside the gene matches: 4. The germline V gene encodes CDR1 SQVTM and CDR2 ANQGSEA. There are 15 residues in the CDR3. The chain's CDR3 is CSVGGTSESTDTQYF. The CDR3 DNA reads TGCAGCGTTGGGGGGACTAGCGAGAGCACAGATACGCAGTATTTT.

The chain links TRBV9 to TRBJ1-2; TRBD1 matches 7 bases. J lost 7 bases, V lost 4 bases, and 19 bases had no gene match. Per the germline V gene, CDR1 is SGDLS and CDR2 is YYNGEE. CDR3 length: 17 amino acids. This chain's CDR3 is CASSQTMAGGPSSGYTF. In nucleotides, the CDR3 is TGTGCCAGCAGCCAAACCATGGCAGGGGGGCCTTCGAGTGGCTACACCTTC.

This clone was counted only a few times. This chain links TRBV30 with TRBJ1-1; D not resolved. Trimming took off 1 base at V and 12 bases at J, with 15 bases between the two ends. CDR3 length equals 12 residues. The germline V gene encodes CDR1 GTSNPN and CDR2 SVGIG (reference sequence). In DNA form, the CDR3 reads TGTGCCTGGAGTGAATTAGGCCAGAGAACTTTCTTT. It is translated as CAWSELGQRTFF.

CDR3 region: CASSISGQGISETQYF. The CDR3 nucleotides are TGTGCCAGCAGCATCTCGGGACAGGGGATATCGGAGACCCAGTACTTC. This rearrangement joins TRBV7-2 to TRBJ2-5; 10 bases line up with TRBD1. The CDR3 extends over 16 amino acids. Germline values: CDR1 SGHTA, CDR2 FQGNSA. V shed 5 bases and J 5 bases; nucleotides not matched to a gene: 11.

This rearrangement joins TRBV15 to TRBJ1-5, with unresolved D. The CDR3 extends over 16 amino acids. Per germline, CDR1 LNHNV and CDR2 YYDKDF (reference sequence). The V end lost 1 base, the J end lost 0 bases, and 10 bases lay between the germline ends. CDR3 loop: CATSRAKDASNQPQHF. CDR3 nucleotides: TGTGCCACCAGCAGAGCTAAGGATGCTAGCAATCAGCCCCAGCATTTT.